A selection of T cell receptor beta chains follows, all from one sample in a study of control samples from healthy donors and cancer patients. The repertoire was sequenced with immunoSEQ multiplex PCR; TCRdb's copy has only in-frame clones and lacks some. The table shows some 150,000 clones, with roughly nine tenths occurring only once. Sequenced input: blood. The origin of the receptors is a man aged 30-40 years in good health. Both conserved end residues are part of each CDR3. Each record gives: clone size, V gene, D gene, J gene, CDR3 DNA, CDR3 protein. D genes are given only for firm matches. Not every row has a clone size; where given, it reads once, few, many or a size class.

>.|TRBV7-2|TRBD2|TRBJ2-5
TGTGCCAGCAGCGTCGGACTAGCCCGGCAAGAGACCCAGTACTTC
CASSVGLARQETQYF
>.|TRBV7-3|.|TRBJ2-5
TGTGCCAGCAGCTTAAGTCCCCCACGGATTGCGGGGGCCTCTAGAGTCGAGACCCAGTACTTC
CASSLSPPRIAGASRVETQYF
>.|TRBV7-3|TRBD2|TRBJ2-1
TGTGCCAGCAGCTTAACGGGCATTAGCGGGAGGGATGAGCAGTTCTTC
CASSLTGISGRDEQFF
>.|TRBV7-2|.|TRBJ1-2
TGTGCCAGCAGCTTTATTCAGGGGTTTGGCTACACCTTC
CASSFIQGFGYTF
>few|TRBV30|.|TRBJ2-5
TGTGCCTGGAGGGAAGGATCCTCCGAGACGGAGACCCAGTACTTC
CAWREGSSETETQYF
>.|TRBV11-2|TRBD1|TRBJ2-1
TGTGCCAGCAGCTTTCGGCAGGGGGCATACAATGAGCAGTTCTTC
CASSFRQGAYNEQFF
>few|TRBV19|.|TRBJ2-3
TGTGCCAGTAGTATGTACAGAGCTAGCACAGATACGCAGTATTTT
CASSMYRASTDTQYF
>.|TRBV4-3|TRBD2|TRBJ2-3
TGCGCCAGCAGCCAAGTAGCGGGGGGATCCACAGATACGCAGTATTTT
CASSQVAGGSTDTQYF
>.|TRBV12-3/TRBV12-4|.|TRBJ2-3
TGTGCCAGCAGTTTTTGGGACCTTACGCAGTATTTT
CASSFWDLTQYF
>.|TRBV29-1|TRBD1|TRBJ1-1
TGCAGCGTTGAGGGACAGCGTGCTTTCTTT
CSVEGQRAFF
>.|TRBV6-6|TRBD1|TRBJ2-7
TGTGCCAGCAAATTACAGGGGGCGTACGAGCAGTACTTC
CASKLQGAYEQYF
>.|TRBV24-1|.|TRBJ1-2
TGTGCCACCAGTGAACCTACTGGTGGGGCTGGCTACACCTTC
CATSEPTGGAGYTF
>.|TRBV14|.|TRBJ2-1
TGTGCCAGCAGCCCCCGGGGGAGCTCCTACAATGAGCAGTTCTTC
CASSPRGSSYNEQFF
>.|TRBV6-1|.|TRBJ1-6
TGTGCCAGCAGTGAACTCGGGACGGAGGCTAATAATTCACCCCTCCACTTT
CASSELGTEANNSPLHF
>.|TRBV5-5|.|TRBJ2-7
TGTGCCAGCAGCTTGGTTTCTCTCGCAGGGACCTACGAGCAGTACTTC
CASSLVSLAGTYEQYF
>.|TRBV10-2|.|TRBJ2-2
TGCGCCAGTGAGGGTACTCTGAACACCGGGGAGCTGTTTTTT
CASEGTLNTGELFF
>.|TRBV7-2|TRBD2|TRBJ2-7
TGTGCCAGCAGCTTAGCGGGACTAGCGGGAGTTTACGAGCAGTACTTC
CASSLAGLAGVYEQYF
>.|TRBV29-1|TRBD1|TRBJ1-4
TGCAGCGTTGAAGTAACAGGGGAATGGGCAACTAATGAAAAACTGTTTTTT
CSVEVTGEWATNEKLFF
>.|TRBV27|.|TRBJ1-3
TGTGCCAGCAGCCCCCCGAGCAGGGCGAGGTACACCATATATTTT
CASSPPSRARYTIYF
>few|TRBV12-3/TRBV12-4|TRBD1|TRBJ1-4
TGTGCCACCAAACAGGGGATTAATGAAAAACTGTTTTTT
CATKQGINEKLFF
>once|TRBV7-9|.|TRBJ1-5
TGTGCCAGCAGCTTAGCACCAGGGCTCAGCAATCAGCCCCAGCATTTT
CASSLAPGLSNQPQHF
>.|TRBV21-1|.|TRBJ2-2
TGTGCCAGCAGCACAACCGGGACAGGGGCCCCCGCGAACACCGGGGAGCTGTTTTTT
CASSTTGTGAPANTGELFF
>.|TRBV18|.|TRBJ1-2
TGTGCCAGCTCAACAACACCATCGGGAGGCTACACCTTC
CASSTTPSGGYTF
>few|TRBV3-1/TRBV3-2|.|TRBJ2-2
TGTGCCAGCAGCCAAGCGGGGTCCGGGGAGCTGTTTTTT
CASSQAGSGELFF
>.|TRBV6-5|TRBD1|TRBJ1-1
TGTGCCAGCAGTACGACAGGGACTAGTGAAGCTTTCTTT
CASSTTGTSEAFF
>.|TRBV7-9|TRBD2|TRBJ2-5
TGTGCCAGCAGCTCCAGTACTAGCGGGGGGGTCCAAGAGACCCAGTACTTC
CASSSSTSGGVQETQYF
>.|TRBV3-1/TRBV3-2|.|TRBJ2-5
TGTGCCAGCAGTCACGGCGCTCTAGTGACCCAGTACTTC
CASSHGALVTQYF
>.|TRBV7-9|TRBD1|TRBJ2-3
TGTGCCAGCAGCGCCCACAGGGGCGAGAGCACAGATACGCAGTATTTT
CASSAHRGESTDTQYF
>.|TRBV6-1|.|TRBJ2-1
TGTGCCAGCAGTGAGCTTGGCTACAATGAGCAGTTCTTC
CASSELGYNEQFF
>.|TRBV3-1/TRBV3-2|TRBD1|TRBJ1-2
TGTGCCAGCAGCCAACTCATAATGACAGGGGGCTCCTATGGCTACACCTTC
CASSQLIMTGGSYGYTF
>.|TRBV19|TRBD1|TRBJ1-5
TGTGCCAGTAGTGCCACCGACAGGGAAGGTCAGCCCCAGCATTTT
CASSATDREGQPQHF
>.|TRBV7-2|.|TRBJ2-2
TGTGCCAGCAGGGGGGCCCACACCGGGGAGCTGTTTTTT
CASRGAHTGELFF
>.|TRBV5-4|TRBD2|TRBJ2-7
TGTGCCAGCAGCCGGGGGGGGGCAGGCTACGAGCAGTACTTC
CASSRGGAGYEQYF
>few|TRBV28|.|TRBJ2-7
TGTGCCAGCAGTTTATTTGGTGGGTTCTACGAGCAGTACTTC
CASSLFGGFYEQYF
>.|TRBV6-2/TRBV6-3|.|TRBJ1-5
TGTGCCAGCAGTTACGGGGCTATAGGCAGATGGAGCAATCAGCCCCAGCATTTT
CASSYGAIGRWSNQPQHF
>.|TRBV18|.|TRBJ1-1
TGTGCCAGCTCACCACAGCGGGAGAACACTGAAGCTTTCTTT
CASSPQRENTEAFF
>.|TRBV28|TRBD1|TRBJ1-5
TGTGCCAGCAGCCTCCGGGACAGGGGGCGCAATCAGCCCCAGCATTTT
CASSLRDRGRNQPQHF
>.|TRBV4-3|TRBD1|TRBJ2-7
TGCGCCAGCAGCCAAGATCGTGGGACAGCGCTCCTCCACTACGAGCAGTACTTC
CASSQDRGTALLHYEQYF
>.|TRBV11-2|TRBD2|TRBJ2-1
TGTGCCAGCAACCCCGGACTAGCGGGAGCCATAATGAGCAATGAGCAGTTCTTC
CASNPGLAGAIMSNEQFF
>.|TRBV11-3|.|TRBJ1-3
TGTGCCAGCAGCTTAGCCCCGATCAGCTCTGGAAACACCATATATTTT
CASSLAPISSGNTIYF
>once|TRBV19|.|TRBJ1-5
TGTGCCAGTAGTATACGGACAGAAAATCAGCCCCAGCATTTT
CASSIRTENQPQHF
>.|TRBV7-8|TRBD2|TRBJ2-1
TGTGCCAGCAGCACAAGGGGACTAGCGGGAGAGGGGGGGCAGTTCTTC
CASSTRGLAGEGGQFF
>.|TRBV9|.|TRBJ2-5
TGTGCCAGCAGCGTAGTTCCGGGTGGTCAAGAGACCCAGTACTTC
CASSVVPGGQETQYF
>.|TRBV9|TRBD1|TRBJ2-5
TGTGCCAGCAGCGTAGAACAGGGGAGGACCCAGTACTTC
CASSVEQGRTQYF
>.|TRBV6-2/TRBV6-3|.|TRBJ1-5
TGTGCCAGCAGTTACTTCGAATACCGAACTAGCAATCAGCCCCAGCATTTT
CASSYFEYRTSNQPQHF
>.|TRBV29-1|.|TRBJ2-3
TGCAGTTTGCGGAGGCAGTTCACAGATACGCAGTATTTT
CSLRRQFTDTQYF
>.|TRBV27|.|TRBJ2-7
TGTGCCAGCAGTCTCGAACCGACGGGAAACGAGCAGTACTTC
CASSLEPTGNEQYF
>.|TRBV19|.|TRBJ1-2
TGTGCCAGTAGTAGAGGGTTGGCGGGGGTGGACTATGGCTACACCTTC
CASSRGLAGVDYGYTF
>once|TRBV12-5|.|TRBJ2-1
TGTGCTAGTGGTTTGAAGGGGTACGAGCAGTTCTTC
CASGLKGYEQFF
>.|TRBV6-2/TRBV6-3|.|TRBJ1-6
TGTGCCAGCAGTTACCCGGCGGGAAGGGCGCATTCACCCCTCCACTTT
CASSYPAGRAHSPLHF
>few|TRBV6-2/TRBV6-3|.|TRBJ1-4
TGTGCCAGCAGTTGGAACTCCAGGGAACCAACTAATGAAAAACTGTTTTTT
CASSWNSREPTNEKLFF
>.|TRBV7-3|TRBD1|TRBJ2-3
TGTGCCAGCAGCCCTGGACAGGGCGGGGCAGATACGCAGTATTTT
CASSPGQGGADTQYF
>.|TRBV2|.|TRBJ1-2
TGTGCCAGCAGTGAGACGGTCTCTGGGGTAGGCTACACCTTC
CASSETVSGVGYTF
>.|TRBV24-1|.|TRBJ1-6
TGTGCCACCACTGACGAAGGGCACGGGGGCAATTCACCCCTCCACTTT
CATTDEGHGGNSPLHF
>.|TRBV4-3|TRBD2|TRBJ2-7
TGCGCCAGCAGCCCCCGGACTAGCGGGAGATACGAGCAGTACTTC
CASSPRTSGRYEQYF